These 13 T cell receptor beta chains were all obtained from the same sample, sequenced in a study of T cells in Graves' hyperthyroidism and ophthalmopathy. RNA transcripts served as the template for amplifying TCR beta CDR3 regions. In the first-round RT-PCR of the TCR CDR3, the HTBI primer set was used. Each CDR3 protein gets one entry after TCRdb re-called the multiplex PCR reads with MiXCR. The sample yields 300,000 to 400,000 distinct CDR3 sequences, approximately 22% seen once. The sample consisted of blood. Receptors originate from a woman aged 45 to 65 with Graves' hyperthyroidism.

This clonotype has a count of ten or more. V is TRBV30 and J is TRBJ1-5; 7 bases line up with TRBD1. The CDR3 is made up of 17 amino acids. Germline CDR1 GTSNPN, CDR2 SVGIG (reference sequence). J lost 6 bases, V lost 0 bases, and 14 bases had no gene match. CDR3 DNA sequence: TGTGCCTGGAGTGTCGCTCAACAGGGGCTGGCGATTCAGCCCCAGCATTTT. Translating gives CAWSVAQQGLAIQPQHF.

This clonotype was counted a few times. The gene calls are TRBV6-1 and TRBJ1-6; 9 bases agree with TRBD1. Trimming took 8 bases from V and 3 from J; bases not matched to a gene: 8. This CDR3 is 16 amino acids long. Germline CDR1 reads MNHNS; CDR2 reads SASEGT. The chain's CDR3 is CASAGQGGFYNSPLHF. DNA for the CDR3: TGTGCCAGCGCGGGACAGGGAGGGTTCTATAATTCACCCCTCCACTTT.

This clonotype appeared many times. The J gene is TRBJ1-5, the V gene TRBV6-1; 10 bases are shared with TRBD1. J lost 8 bases, V lost 7 bases, and 5 bases had no gene match. Germline assignment: CDR1 MNHNS and CDR2 SASEGT. The CDR3 length is 13 residues. The CDR3 region is CASNRDRGKPQHF. In nucleotides, the CDR3 is TGTGCCAGCAACCGGGACAGGGGAAAGCCCCAGCATTTT.

This clonotype was counted at least ten times. The chain has TRBV18 and TRBJ2-7, with D hard to call. The CDR3 totals 14 residues. V gave up 1 base and J gave up 2 bases, with 9 bases separating them. The germline CDR1 and CDR2 sequences are KGHSH and LQKENI. CDR3 nucleotides: TGTGCCAGCTCACCACAGTCGCACACCTACGAGCAGTACTTC. Protein product: CASSPQSHTYEQYF.

This clonotype was detected only a few times. The CDR3 loop reads CASSFGDRAYEQYF. The CDR3 nucleotides read TGTGCCAGCAGTTTTGGGGACAGAGCCTACGAGCAGTACTTC. V gene TRBV27 combines with J gene TRBJ2-7; TRBD1 aligns across 7 bases. In germline, CDR1 is MNHEY, CDR2 SMNVEV (reference sequence). J was trimmed by 2 bases and V by 3 bases; bases with no gene match: 4. The CDR3 has 14 residues.

The chain uses TRBV6-1 and TRBJ2-7; D may be TRBD2 (7 bases). CDR3 length: 14 residues. The V gene's germline CDR1 is MNHNS and CDR2 SASEGT. V lost 8 bases to trimming and J lost 0 bases, with 14 bases between them. CDR3: CASETGGSSYEQYF. Here the CDR3 DNA reads TGTGCCAGCGAGACGGGGGGCAGCTCCTACGAGCAGTACTTC.

This clonotype has more than one count but fewer than ten. The V gene is TRBV6-2 or TRBV6-3, the J gene TRBJ2-7; TRBD2 agrees at 7 bases. J lost 2 bases, V lost 0 bases, and 7 bases had no gene match. Per the germline V gene, CDR1 is MNHEY and CDR2 is SVGEGT. The CDR3 loop spans 16 amino acids. CDR3 DNA sequence: TGTGCCAGCAGTTACTCGATTATAGCGGGCCCCTACGAGCAGTACTTC. Its protein is CASSYSIIAGPYEQYF.

The table lists this clonotype with many counts. The CDR3 reads CASQQGASNQPQHF. The CDR3 DNA reads as TGCGCCAGCCAACAGGGGGCTAGCAATCAGCCCCAGCATTTT. V gene TRBV10-2 combines with J gene TRBJ1-5; 9 bases align to TRBD1. Germline V gives CDR1 WSHSY, CDR2 SAAADI. The CDR3 is 14 amino acids. The ends lost 8 bases at V and 0 bases at J; junction bases unmatched: 2.

This clonotype appeared many times. The chain carries TRBV7-2 and TRBJ2-5; the match to TRBD1 covers 7 bases. V was clipped by 5 bases and J by 0 bases; unmatched bases: 3. This CDR3 contains 14 residues. Germline CDR1 and CDR2: SGHTA and FQGNSA. CDR3 residues: CASSGDRDQETQYF. In nucleotides, the CDR3 is TGTGCCAGCAGCGGAGACAGGGACCAAGAGACCCAGTACTTC.

This clonotype was counted ten times or more. In DNA form, the CDR3 reads TGCAGTGCTCACTGGGAGGTCTCCTACAATGAGCAGTTCTTC. Translated: CSAHWEVSYNEQFF. The chain has TRBV20-1 and TRBJ2-1; TRBD2 is a possible D gene (6 bases). Germline lookup yields CDR1 DFQATT and CDR2 SNEGSKA (reference sequence). The CDR3 has 14 amino acids. Deletions cut 5 bases from V and 0 bases from J, with 11 bases between.

The chain is built from TRBV5-1 and TRBJ2-6; 7 bases are a match to TRBD1. This CDR3 is built from 17 residues. V shed 2 bases, J shed 0 bases, and the junction held 5 bases outside the gene matches. Germline-derived CDR1 and CDR2 are SGHRS and YFSETQ. The CDR3 reads CASSFRDSHSGANVLTF. In nucleotides, the CDR3 is TGCGCCAGCAGCTTCCGGGACAGCCACTCTGGGGCCAACGTCCTGACTTTC.

In its sample, this clonotype was seen a few times. The chain has TRBV19 and TRBJ2-2; 10 nucleotides match TRBD2. The V and J ends lost 5 bases and 6 bases, in that order; junction bases with no gene match: 3. This CDR3 contains 14 residues. Germline V lookup: CDR1 LNHDA, CDR2 SQIVND (reference sequence). The CDR3 here is CASSPSGSSGELFF. Here the CDR3 DNA reads TGTGCCAGTAGTCCTAGCGGGAGTTCCGGGGAGCTGTTTTTT.

This clonotype came up a few times. This CDR3 is CASSESGVRGSPLHF. CDR3 in DNA: TGTGCCAGCAGTGAATCAGGGGTCAGGGGTTCACCCCTCCACTTT. The gene calls are TRBV25-1 and TRBJ1-6; D might be TRBD1 (6 bases). Germline V gene sequence: CDR1 MGHDK, CDR2 SYGVNS. The V end was cut by 1 base, the J end by 9 bases, with 13 bases between. The CDR3 has 15 amino acids.